A single sample gave rise to the 25 T cell receptor beta chains below, sequenced in a study of cytomegalovirus exposure and HLA in healthy donors. PCR employed 60 Vbeta and 13 Jbeta primers. Only in-frame clones appear in the TCRdb table, and some are missing; sequencing was by immunoSEQ multiplex PCR. This table lists 200,000 to 250,000 clones. Source material: PBMCs. The receptors were sampled from a girl between 2 and 10 years old in good health and CMV-seropositive.

This rearrangement joins TRBV7-6 to TRBJ2-2; TRBD1 agrees at 11 bases. In germline, CDR1 is SGHVS, CDR2 FNYEAQ. J was trimmed by 3 bases and V by 1 base; bases with no gene match: 7. This CDR3 has 18 amino acids. In DNA, the CDR3 is TGTGCCAGCAGCTTAGGGGGACAGGGGGTATCGGACACCGGGGAGCTGTTTTTT. It yields the protein CASSLGGQGVSDTGELFF.

The chain uses TRBV6-1 and TRBJ1-5, with a possible D match to TRBD1 (6 bases). Trimming stripped 2 bases from V and 0 bases from J, with 11 bases between. The CDR3 covers 16 residues. Germline V gene data show CDR1 as MNHNS and CDR2 as SASEGT. Written as DNA, the CDR3 is TGTGCCAGCAGTGAACTACAGGGTTTTAGCAATCAGCCCCAGCATTTT. Encoded protein: CASSELQGFSNQPQHF.

The V and J genes are TRBV27 and TRBJ2-3; 11 nucleotides line up with TRBD2. CDR1 MNHEY and CDR2 SMNVEV come from the germline V gene (reference sequence). V trimming: 6 bases; J trimming: 6 bases; junction bases outside the gene matches: 5. CDR3 size: 14 residues. CDR3 in DNA: TGTGCCAGCAGAAGACTAGCGGGGTTGGATACGCAGTATTTT. Its translation: CASRRLAGLDTQYF.

As DNA, the CDR3 is TGTGCCAGCAGCTTGCCTAGCGGGCGAACCTACGAGCAGTACTTC. Translated, it gives CASSLPSGRTYEQYF. The chain joins TRBV5-4 to TRBJ2-7, with TRBD2 matching over 8 bases. The length of the CDR3 is 15 residues. The germline V gene has CDR1 SGHNT and CDR2 YYREEE (reference sequence). J lost 2 bases, V lost 1 base, and 5 bases had no gene match.

The V call is TRBV27, the J call TRBJ2-1, with a possible D match to TRBD2 (6 bases). In germline, CDR1 is MNHEY, CDR2 SMNVEV (reference sequence). This CDR3 is 12 amino acids long. V gave up 6 bases and J gave up 9 bases, with 12 bases separating them. The CDR3 coding sequence is TGTGCCAGCAGCCGGCCCGGGAGTGAGCAGTTCTTC. It specifies CASSRPGSEQFF.

The V and J genes are TRBV27 and TRBJ1-1; possible D gene TRBD1, 5 bases. The ends were cut back, 1 base at V and 5 bases at J, with 20 bases in the middle. Germline CDR1 MNHEY, CDR2 SMNVEV (reference sequence). The CDR3 contains 17 residues. CDR3 in amino acids: CASSLLFNSEGRTEAFF. CDR3 nucleotide sequence: TGTGCCAGCAGTTTATTATTTAACTCGGAGGGACGGACTGAAGCTTTCTTT.

The rearrangement uses TRBV29-1 and TRBJ1-2; D gene unclear. This CDR3 spans 11 amino acids. From germline, CDR1 is SQVTM and CDR2 ANQGSEA. V lost 3 bases, J lost 3 bases, and 5 bases lay in between. The CDR3 bases are TGCAGCGTTGAGGCGGACTATGGCTACACCTTC. The encoded protein is CSVEADYGYTF.

The chain links TRBV9 to TRBJ1-1; TRBD1 is a possible D gene (5 bases). The CDR3 extends over 15 amino acids. Trimming removed 0 bases from V and 0 bases from J, with 9 bases in between. CDR1 is SGDLS and CDR2 is YYNGEE in the germline V gene. The CDR3 reads CASSVGPRVNTEAFF. CDR3 DNA sequence: TGTGCCAGCAGCGTAGGCCCCAGGGTGAACACTGAAGCTTTCTTT.

This chain uses TRBV5-1 with TRBJ2-1; a weak D match, TRBD1 (6 bases). The CDR3 totals 16 residues. Germline V gene lookup returns CDR1 SGHRS and CDR2 YFSETQ. The V end was cut by 4 bases, the J end by 5 bases, with 19 bases between. DNA of the CDR3: TGCGCCAGCAGCCCCATAGTGGGACAAGCCAACAATGAGCAGTTCTTC. It encodes CASSPIVGQANNEQFF. The whole variable domain, filled in from reference TRBV5-1 and TRBJ2-1, reads KAGVTQTPRYLIKTRGQQVTLSCSPISGHRSVSWYQQTPGQGLQFLFEYFSETQRNKGNFPGRFSGRQFSNSRSEMNVSTLELGDSALYLCASSPIVGQANNEQFFGPGTRLTVL.

The chain joins TRBV29-1 to TRBJ2-2, with 13 positions matching TRBD2. V shed 6 bases, J shed 6 bases, and the junction held 7 bases outside the gene matches. The CDR3 is 15 amino acids. The germline CDR1 and CDR2 sequences are SQVTM and ANQGSEA. In DNA form, the CDR3 reads TGCAGCGTCACTAGCGGGAGGGAGGGTCCCGGGGAGCTGTTTTTT. Its translation is CSVTSGREGPGELFF.

The chain has TRBV7-9 and TRBJ1-2; 9 bases agree with TRBD1. V was clipped by 4 bases and J by 0 bases; unmatched bases: 6. Germline CDR1 reads SEHNR; CDR2 reads FQNEAQ (reference sequence). This CDR3 has 16 amino acids. The CDR3 sequence is CASSYKQGAPNYGYTF. The DNA of the CDR3 is TGTGCCAGCAGCTACAAACAGGGGGCTCCTAACTATGGCTACACCTTC.

The CDR3 nucleotides read TGTGCCAGCAGCGCCCGGGACAGGGGGGAGAATGAGCAGTTCTTC. It encodes CASSARDRGENEQFF. V usage is TRBV13 and J usage is TRBJ2-1, with TRBD1 matching over 11 bases. The CDR3 consists of 15 residues. The germline gives CDR1 PRHDT, CDR2 FYEKMQ (reference sequence). V was pared by 5 bases and J by 7 bases, with 7 bases of the junction left unmatched.

V usage is TRBV18 and J usage is TRBJ2-1; 8 bases align to TRBD2. Germline V lookup: CDR1 KGHSH, CDR2 LQKENI. This CDR3 has 16 residues. Trimming at V came to 3 bases and at J to 8 bases, leaving 12 bases not matched to a gene. CDR3 nucleotide sequence: TGTGCCAGCTCACCGAGGACTAGCCGCGGGCTAGATGAGCAGTTCTTC. It encodes CASSPRTSRGLDEQFF. Using reference TRBV18 and TRBJ2-1 for the parts outside the CDR3, the full variable domain is NAGVMQNPRHLVRRRGQEARLRCSPMKGHSHVYWYRQLPEEGLKFMVYLQKENIIDESGMPKERFSAEFPKEGPSILRIQQVVRGDSAAYFCASSPRTSRGLDEQFFGPGTRLTVL.

This chain connects TRBV28 to TRBJ1-1; D is unclear. The CDR3 sequence is 13 residues long. From germline, CDR1 is MDHEN and CDR2 SYDVKM. Trimming took 4 bases from V and 3 from J, leaving 9 bases between them. This CDR3 reads CASSSGVDTEAFF. For the CDR3, the DNA is TGTGCCAGCAGTTCCGGGGTAGACACTGAAGCTTTCTTT.

The chain links TRBV29-1 to TRBJ1-5, with 7 bases matching TRBD1. Germline V lookup: CDR1 SQVTM, CDR2 ANQGSEA. J gave up 4 bases and V 6 bases, and 9 bases lay outside the gene matches. The CDR3 contains 14 residues. CDR3 sequence: CSVSLRDRNQPQHF. CDR3 bases: TGCAGCGTCTCTCTCCGGGACAGAAATCAGCCCCAGCATTTT.

The V call is TRBV7-2, the J call TRBJ2-7; tentatively, D is TRBD2 (7 bases). CDR3 length equals 13 residues. With 8 bases removed from V and 5 bases from J, the gap between germline ends came to 16 bases. Germline loops: CDR1 SGHTA, CDR2 FQGNSA. CDR3 bases: TGTGCCAGCGCTGGGGGCGGGAGAAACGAGCAGTACTTC. Translating gives CASAGGGRNEQYF.

The V gene is TRBV7-9, the J gene TRBJ2-2, with D hard to call. V shed 1 base and J shed 2 bases, with 5 bases lying between them. CDR1 SEHNR and CDR2 FQNEAQ come from the germline V gene (reference sequence). This CDR3 comprises 14 residues. This CDR3 is CASSLGVNTGELFF. CDR3 sequence (DNA): TGTGCCAGCAGCTTAGGCGTCAACACCGGGGAGCTGTTTTTT.

The chain combines TRBV2 with TRBJ1-3, with a weak D call TRBD1 (5 bases). The ends were cut back, 2 bases at V and 0 bases at J, with 17 bases in the middle. Germline-derived CDR1 and CDR2 are SNHLY and FYNNEI. The CDR3 has 18 amino acids. The CDR3 DNA follows: TGTGCCAGCAGTGAACTGGGGCAAGGGGTCTCCTCTGGAAACACCATATATTTT. Protein: CASSELGQGVSSGNTIYF. Combining the CDR3 with reference TRBV2 and TRBJ1-3 gives the whole variable domain EPEVTQTPSHQVTQMGQEVILRCVPISNHLYFYWYRQILGQKVEFLVSFYNNEISEKSEIFDDQFSVERPDGSNFTLKIRSTKLEDSAMYFCASSELGQGVSSGNTIYFGEGSWLTVV.

V is TRBV28 and J is TRBJ1-5, with TRBD1 as a possible D gene (6 bases). Trimming cost V 4 bases and J 7 bases, with 20 bases left between them. This CDR3 contains 16 residues. The germline CDR1 and CDR2 sequences are MDHEN and SYDVKM. CDR3 sequence (DNA): TGTGCCAGCAGTTCGACGTTAGGCGGGGGGCCACAGCCCCAGCATTTT. It is translated as CASSSTLGGGPQPQHF. The full variable domain, completed using reference TRBV28 and TRBJ1-5, is DVKVTQSSRYLVKRTGEKVFLECVQDMDHENMFWYRQDPGLGLRLIYFSYDVKMKEKGDIPEGYSVSREKKERFSLILESASTNQTSMYLCASSSTLGGGPQPQHFGDGTRLSIL.

The chain combines TRBV28 with TRBJ1-3; D gene ambiguous. There are 15 residues in the CDR3. Trimming took 1 base from V and 0 from J, leaving 7 bases between them. In germline, CDR1 is MDHEN, CDR2 SYDVKM. The CDR3 region has the DNA TGTGCCAGCAGTTTATCCAGGCCCTCTGGAAACACCATATATTTT. It yields the protein CASSLSRPSGNTIYF.

J is TRBJ2-5 and V is TRBV7-2; no clear D. The CDR3 spans 12 residues. In germline, CDR1 is SGHTA, CDR2 FQGNSA. V dropped 3 bases and J dropped 2 bases, with 4 bases sitting between them. This CDR3 is CASSFIQETQYF. The CDR3 DNA sequence: TGTGCCAGCAGCTTCATTCAAGAGACCCAGTACTTC.

The chain joins TRBV20-1 to TRBJ2-5, with TRBD1 as a possible D gene (6 bases). V was trimmed by 6 bases and J by 10 bases, leaving 15 bases between them. CDR1 is DFQATT, CDR2 SNEGSKA, per germline (reference sequence). This CDR3 region has 11 residues. CDR3 sequence: CSATPDRHQYF. The CDR3 DNA sequence: TGCAGTGCCACCCCTGACAGGCACCAGTACTTC.

As DNA, the CDR3 is TGTGCCAGCAGCGACGACAGCCTTAATGAAAAACTGTTTTTT. Its protein is CASSDDSLNEKLFF. The chain uses TRBV28 and TRBJ1-4, with D possibly matching TRBD1 (5 bases). Trimming stripped 6 bases from V and 4 bases from J, with 12 bases between. Germline lookup yields CDR1 MDHEN and CDR2 SYDVKM. The CDR3 contains 14 residues.

The chain links TRBV10-3 to TRBJ2-7; TRBD2 is a possible D gene (5 bases). This CDR3 spans 15 amino acids. Per the germline V gene, CDR1 is ENHRY and CDR2 is SYGVKD. Trimming pared 4 bases from V and 2 bases from J, leaving 15 bases between. CDR3 sequence reads: CAISVTREGTYEQYF. DNA for the CDR3: TGTGCCATCAGTGTTACGAGAGAGGGAACCTACGAGCAGTACTTC.

This sequence joins TRBV30 and TRBJ1-2; D not certain. The V and J ends lost 2 bases and 5 bases respectively, with 9 bases between them. The CDR3 covers 12 residues. CDR1 and CDR2 from the germline V gene are GTSNPN and SVGIG (reference sequence). CDR3 sequence (DNA): TGTGCCTGGAGTCCGGACTCGTATGGCTACACCTTC. Translated: CAWSPDSYGYTF. Supplemented by reference TRBV30 and TRBJ1-2, the full variable domain reads SQTIHQWPATLVQPVGSPLSLECTVEGTSNPNLYWYRQAAGRGLQLLFYSVGIGQISSEVPQNLSASRPQDRQFILSSKKLLLSDSGFYLCAWSPDSYGYTFGSGTRLTVV.